This T cell receptor (beta chain) is drawn from a study of cytomegalovirus exposure and HLA in healthy donors. Findings and caveats of the study: Upon later analysis, HLA-associated TCR beta chains proved more clonally expanded than other, equally common chains. The sole available immune exposure information was CMV serostatus.

V was pared by 4 bases and J by 5 bases, with 12 bases of the junction left unmatched. Germline V gives CDR1 SGHKS, CDR2 YYEKEE (reference sequence). This CDR3 has 16 residues. For this clone: No antigen is known for it.

Primers for the PCR totalled 60 Vbeta and 13 Jbeta. Measured with immunoSEQ multiplex PCR; TCRdb has only the in-frame clones, and not every one. The table includes about 180,000 clones, 85% detected once. The V gene is TRBV5-5, the J gene TRBJ2-5, with TRBD2 matching 9 bases. What was sequenced was PBMCs. The TCR was taken from a boy between 2 and 10 years old in good health and CMV-seronegative. The DNA of the CDR3 is TGTGCCAGCAGCCGGTTACAGGCGGGGGGGCGGGAGACCCAGTACTTC. Its translation is CASSRLQAGGRETQYF.